Listed here are 12 T cell receptor beta chains from one sample, sequenced in a study of cytomegalovirus exposure and HLA in healthy donors. Primers included in the PCR were 60 Vbeta and 13 Jbeta primers. Clones were read by immunoSEQ multiplex PCR, and TCRdb kept only the in-frame ones, dropping some. The sample includes about 34,000 clones, about 80% of them seen just once. The sequenced sample was PBMCs. Source of these receptors: a woman aged 18-29 years in good health and CMV-seropositive.

This sequence joins TRBV27 and TRBJ2-4, with 7 bases lining up with TRBD1. Trimming cost V 2 bases and J 5 bases; bases outside gene matches: 3. Germline CDR1 and CDR2: MNHEY and SMNVEV (reference sequence). The CDR3 is made up of 14 amino acids. The CDR3 coding sequence is TGTGCCAGCAGTTTAAGGGGGCCCCAAAACATTCAGTACTTC. It translates to CASSLRGPQNIQYF.

This chain's CDR3 is CASTPGSQRGTQYF. CDR3 sequence (DNA): TGTGCCAGCACTCCGGGATCTCAGAGAGGGACCCAGTACTTC. The chain combines TRBV11-2 with TRBJ2-5; possible D gene TRBD2, 5 bases. This CDR3 spans 14 amino acids. V lost 7 bases and J lost 7, with 19 bases in between. Germline CDR1 reads SGHAT; CDR2 reads FQNNGV.

The chain couples TRBV4-1 to TRBJ2-1; D is unclear. Deletions cut 1 base from V and 9 bases from J, with 16 bases between. Germline V gene sequence: CDR1 MGHRA, CDR2 YSYEKL. This CDR3 has 15 residues. The CDR3 here is CASSQVSPFSSEQFF. The CDR3 DNA follows: TGCGCCAGCAGCCAAGTATCCCCGTTTTCTAGTGAGCAGTTCTTC.

J is TRBJ1-4 and V is TRBV18, with D perhaps TRBD1 (5 bases). V was clipped by 4 bases and J by 5 bases, with 14 bases between them. The CDR3 is 15 residues long. Germline V CDR1 and CDR2: KGHSH, LQKENI. This CDR3 is CASSRLTDINEKLFF. CDR3 sequence (DNA): TGTGCCAGCTCACGACTGACAGACATCAATGAAAAACTGTTTTTT.

This chain links TRBV7-3 with TRBJ2-6, with 10 nucleotides matching TRBD1. Trimming at V came to 0 bases and at J to 1 base, leaving 9 bases not matched to a gene. Germline CDR1 is SGHTA and CDR2 is FQGTGA. The CDR3 loop spans 20 amino acids. The CDR3 sequence: CASSLTRFGTGESGANVLTF. CDR3 sequence (DNA): TGTGCCAGCAGCTTAACGCGGTTCGGGACAGGGGAATCTGGGGCCAACGTCCTGACTTTC.

The table lists this clone with a count of one. The V call is TRBV28, the J call TRBJ2-6; 7 nucleotides match TRBD2. Germline V gives CDR1 MDHEN, CDR2 SYDVKM. The CDR3 runs 16 residues. The J segment lost 4 bases and the V segment lost 5 bases, leaving 8 bases of the junction unmatched. This chain's CDR3 is CASSEAAGAGANVLTF. The CDR3 DNA reads as TGTGCCAGCAGTGAGGCGGCGGGAGCCGGGGCCAACGTCCTGACTTTC.

J is TRBJ2-5 and V is TRBV27; TRBD2 might be the D (6 bases). TRBJ2-7 matches the DNA end more closely, so the J call is doubtful. CDR1 and CDR2 (germline): MNHEY, SMNVEV (reference sequence). The CDR3 has 15 residues. CDR3 in amino acids: CATTLRAGLRYEQYF. Written as DNA, the CDR3 is TGTGCCACCACTCTCCGGGCGGGACTCAGATACGAGCAGTACTTC.

The chain carries TRBV27 and TRBJ2-1; 11 bases match TRBD2. The CDR3 runs 14 residues. CDR1 is MNHEY, CDR2 SMNVEV, per germline (reference sequence). The V gene end was trimmed by 6 bases and the J gene end by 9 bases; junction bases not matched to a gene: 7. The CDR3 here is CASSVLAGACEQFF. CDR3 nucleotides: TGTGCCAGCAGCGTACTAGCGGGAGCATGTGAGCAGTTCTTC.

The chain has TRBV4-2 and TRBJ2-7; no reliable D call. Germline V gene data show CDR1 as LGHNA and CDR2 as YNFKEQ. The CDR3 is 13 amino acids. Trimming pared 2 bases from V and 2 bases from J, leaving 7 bases between. CDR3 residues: CASSQKAAYEQYF. The CDR3 DNA follows: TGTGCCAGCAGCCAAAAGGCGGCCTACGAGCAGTACTTC.

This clone turned up a few times. The chain joins TRBV9 to TRBJ2-1; TRBD2 aligns across 9 bases. There are 15 residues in the CDR3. Trimming took 8 bases from V and 5 from J; bases not matched to a gene: 11. In germline, CDR1 is SGDLS, CDR2 YYNGEE. The CDR3 here is CASGGGSSGNNEQFF. The CDR3 nucleotides are TGTGCCAGTGGGGGGGGTTCTAGCGGGAACAATGAGCAGTTCTTC.

The chain uses TRBV4-3 and TRBJ2-5; 9 bases are shared with TRBD1. The J call is in doubt because the DNA end fits TRBJ2-7 better. Germline V CDR1 and CDR2: LGHNA, YSLEER. The CDR3 loop spans 13 amino acids. The CDR3 loop reads CASSRDRAHEQYF. CDR3 DNA: TGCGCCAGCAGCCGGGACAGGGCCCACGAGCAGTACTTC.

This chain links TRBV2 with TRBJ1-1, with 7 bases matching TRBD1. The CDR3 has 14 amino acids. V was pared by 0 bases and J by 11 bases, with 9 bases of the junction left unmatched. Germline CDR1 and CDR2: SNHLY and FYNNEI. CDR3 DNA: TGTGCCAGCAGTGAAGCGCTGAGGGGGCAAGGGGCTTTCTTT. Its translation: CASSEALRGQGAFF.